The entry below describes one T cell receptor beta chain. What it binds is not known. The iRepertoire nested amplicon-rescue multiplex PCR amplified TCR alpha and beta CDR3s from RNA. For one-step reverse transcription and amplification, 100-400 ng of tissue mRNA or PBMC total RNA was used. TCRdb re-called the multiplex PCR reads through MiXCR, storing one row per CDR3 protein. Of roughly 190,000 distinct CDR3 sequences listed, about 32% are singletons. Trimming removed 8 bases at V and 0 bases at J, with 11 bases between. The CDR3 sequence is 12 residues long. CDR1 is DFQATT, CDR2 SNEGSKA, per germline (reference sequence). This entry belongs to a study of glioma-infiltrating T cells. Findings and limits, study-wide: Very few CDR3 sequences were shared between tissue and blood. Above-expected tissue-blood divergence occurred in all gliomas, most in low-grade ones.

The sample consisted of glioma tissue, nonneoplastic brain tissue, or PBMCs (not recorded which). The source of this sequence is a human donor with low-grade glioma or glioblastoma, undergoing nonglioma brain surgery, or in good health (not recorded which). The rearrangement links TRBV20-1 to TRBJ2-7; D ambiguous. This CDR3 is CSSSSSSYEQYF. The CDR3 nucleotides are TGCAGTTCCAGCTCGAGCTCCTACGAGCAGTACTTC.